Below, 25 T cell receptor beta chains from the same sample are listed, as sequenced in a study of OX40 agonist ivuxolimab in advanced cancers. Assay used: immunoSEQ multiplex PCR; TCRdb lists only in-frame clones, some missing. In the table there are around 50,000 clones, 85% of which are singletons. The sample was CD4+ or CD8+ T cells sorted from blood, taken in a trial of the OX40 agonist ivuxolimab. The receptor source for this set is an adult with an advanced solid tumor such as melanoma, head and neck, liver or kidney cancer.

The V gene is TRBV7-9, the J gene TRBJ1-2; 7 bases are shared with TRBD1. The CDR3 extends over 13 amino acids. CDR1 SEHNR and CDR2 FQNEAQ come from the germline V gene (reference sequence). After removal of 5 bases from V and 6 bases from J, the junction contained 6 bases not matched to a gene. The CDR3 spells CASSDDRAHGYTF. The CDR3 DNA reads TGTGCCAGCAGCGATGACAGGGCCCATGGCTACACCTTC. The entire variable domain, with the rest obtained from reference TRBV7-9 and TRBJ1-2, is as follows: DTGVSQNPRHKITKRGQNVTFRCDPISEHNRLYWYRQTLGQGPEFLTYFQNEAQLEKSRLLSDRFSAERPKGSFSTLEIQRTEQGDSAMYLCASSDDRAHGYTFGSGTRLTVV.

In this sample, this clone turned up once. The V gene is TRBV6-1, the J gene TRBJ1-2; no firm D call. CDR1 and CDR2 (germline): MNHNS, SASEGT. Trimming removed 6 bases at V and 8 bases at J, with 16 bases between. This CDR3 region has 13 residues. The CDR3 here is CASSPEWVKGYTF. CDR3 coding DNA: TGTGCCAGCAGCCCCGAGTGGGTTAAAGGCTACACCTTC.

The chain links TRBV5-8 to TRBJ2-4; possibly TRBD1 for D (5 bases). Germline loops: CDR1 SGHTS, CDR2 YDEGEE. Trimming removed 3 bases at V and 3 bases at J, with 13 bases between. The CDR3 has 15 residues. Here the CDR3 reads CASSSPGQGKNIQYF. The CDR3 nucleotides are TGTGCCAGCAGCTCCCCCGGCCAGGGCAAAAACATTCAGTACTTC.

CDR3 coding DNA: TGTGCCAGCTTCCGAGCGAACCAAGAGACCCAGTACTTC. Amino acid sequence: CASFRANQETQYF. This rearrangement joins TRBV7-9 to TRBJ2-5; D gene uncertain. This CDR3 has 13 amino acids. Germline-derived CDR1 and CDR2 are SEHNR and FQNEAQ (reference sequence). Trimming shortened V by 8 bases and J by 0 bases, and 10 bases separated the two germline ends.

This chain joins TRBV7-3 and TRBJ2-1; perhaps TRBD2 as D (5 bases). The germline gives CDR1 SGHTA, CDR2 FQGTGA. There are 13 residues in the CDR3. V dropped 3 bases and J dropped 4 bases, with 7 bases sitting between them. The CDR3 sequence: CASSFGLYNEQFF. CDR3 in DNA: TGTGCCAGCAGCTTTGGACTTTACAATGAGCAGTTCTTC.

J is TRBJ1-6 and V is TRBV28, with 7 nucleotides matching TRBD1. With V trimmed by 4 bases and J by 4 bases, 4 bases remained unmatched. The CDR3 loop spans 15 amino acids. The V gene's germline CDR1 is MDHEN and CDR2 SYDVKM. The CDR3 reads CASSSRQGYNSPLHF. The CDR3, as DNA: TGTGCCAGCAGTTCGAGACAGGGATATAATTCACCCCTCCACTTT.

This chain connects TRBV19 to TRBJ2-7; D perhaps matches TRBD2 (5 bases). V was pared by 5 bases and J by 3 bases, with 11 bases between. The length of the CDR3 is 13 residues. Germline lookup yields CDR1 LNHDA and CDR2 SQIVND (reference sequence). In nucleotides, the CDR3 is TGTGCCAGTAGTCCGGGGATTAACTACGAGCAGTACGTC. Its protein is CASSPGINYEQYV.

This chain uses TRBV7-2 with TRBJ1-5, with 10 bases aligning to TRBD1. Losses at the gene ends were 4 bases for V and 0 bases for J; bases not matched to a gene: 6. Germline CDR1 reads SGHTA; CDR2 reads FQGNSA. The CDR3 covers 17 residues. The CDR3 sequence: CASSSLDRGPSNQPQHF. CDR3 coding DNA: TGTGCCAGCAGCTCCCTTGACAGGGGGCCTAGCAATCAGCCCCAGCATTTT.

This clone has just one count. The chain is built from TRBV5-4 and TRBJ1-6, with 10 bases that match TRBD1. This CDR3 region has 14 residues. V was clipped by 4 bases and J by 9 bases; unmatched bases: 4. Germline lookup yields CDR1 SGHNT and CDR2 YYREEE (reference sequence). The CDR3 DNA reads TGTGCCAGCAGCCCGGGACAGGGGAGTTCACCCCTCCACTTT. Amino acid sequence: CASSPGQGSSPLHF.

CDR3 sequence (DNA): TGTGCCAGCAGCTTAGTTGGGACAGGGGGCCCGGGTTCACCCCTCCACTTT. Its protein is CASSLVGTGGPGSPLHF. The gene calls are TRBV7-9 and TRBJ1-6, with 12 bases that match TRBD1. Trimming removed 1 base from V and 9 bases from J; junction bases left unmatched: 7. The CDR3 has 17 residues. Germline values: CDR1 SEHNR, CDR2 FQNEAQ (reference sequence).

The CDR3 DNA follows: TGTGCCAGCAGCCACCCCGGACAGTTCGGTGAAAAACTGTTTTTT. It is translated as CASSHPGQFGEKLFF. The gene calls are TRBV4-2 and TRBJ1-4; tentatively, D is TRBD1 (6 bases). The CDR3 sequence is 15 residues long. V dropped 3 bases and J dropped 7 bases, with 15 bases sitting between them. The germline CDR1 and CDR2 sequences are LGHNA and YNFKEQ.

The J gene is TRBJ1-1, the V gene TRBV11-2; D might be TRBD1 (6 bases). The CDR3 consists of 14 residues. The V gene lost 5 bases and the J gene lost 0 bases, with 10 bases spanning the gap. Germline CDR1 and CDR2: SGHAT and FQNNGV. The CDR3 coding sequence is TGTGCCAGCAGCCCGGGGGCCATGAACACTGAAGCTTTCTTT. Its protein product is CASSPGAMNTEAFF.

The gene calls are TRBV7-9 and TRBJ1-1; the D is unclear. Trimming removed 3 bases at V and 1 base at J, with 12 bases between. CDR3 length: 15 residues. Looked up from germline, CDR1 is SEHNR and CDR2 is FQNEAQ (reference sequence). Here the CDR3 reads CASSFILAGNTEAFF. In nucleotides, the CDR3 is TGTGCCAGCAGCTTTATACTCGCGGGGAACACTGAAGCTTTCTTT.

The V and J genes are TRBV6-5 and TRBJ1-2, with D uncertain. Trimming removed 0 bases from V and 5 bases from J, with 10 bases in between. Germline CDR1 is MNHEY and CDR2 is SVGAGI. The length of the CDR3 is 14 residues. DNA for the CDR3: TGTGCCAGCAGTTACTCGTGGAGGGAGTATGGCTACACCTTC. Translated, it gives CASSYSWREYGYTF.

A single count supports this clone. V is TRBV6-5 and J is TRBJ2-3; a possible D gene is TRBD2 (6 bases). This CDR3 has 16 amino acids. Germline V gives CDR1 MNHEY, CDR2 SVGAGI. The V gene lost 0 bases and the J gene lost 0 bases, with 10 bases spanning the gap. For the CDR3, the DNA is TGTGCCAGCAGTTACTCATCGGGGGATAGCACAGATACGCAGTATTTT. Encoded protein: CASSYSSGDSTDTQYF.

The CDR3 DNA is TGCGCCAGCAGCCAAGAAAGGGGATTTCGCTCACCCCTCCACTTT. Translated: CASSQERGFRSPLHF. The J gene is TRBJ1-6, the V gene TRBV4-3; D perhaps matches TRBD1 (5 bases). Germline V gene sequence: CDR1 LGHNA, CDR2 YSLEER. The CDR3 runs 15 residues. The V end was cut by 0 bases, the J end by 10 bases, with 13 bases between.

This clone was detected only once. The chain recombines TRBV9 with TRBJ2-2; possibly TRBD1 for D (5 bases). With 4 bases removed from V and 6 bases from J, the gap between germline ends came to 16 bases. The CDR3 has 15 residues. CDR1 is SGDLS and CDR2 is YYNGEE in the germline V gene. CDR3 amino acids: CASSLGASQAGELFF. CDR3 coding DNA: TGTGCCAGCAGCCTAGGGGCGTCGCAGGCCGGGGAGCTGTTTTTT.

This chain connects TRBV27 to TRBJ1-5; TRBD1 matches at 10 bases. V gave up 8 bases and J gave up 2 bases; unmatched junction bases: 6. CDR1 and CDR2 from the germline V gene are MNHEY and SMNVEV (reference sequence). This CDR3 has 15 amino acids. The CDR3 region is CASRRGTGGNQPQHF. The DNA of the CDR3 is TGTGCCAGCCGTCGAGGGACAGGGGGCAATCAGCCCCAGCATTTT.

V gene TRBV6-5 combines with J gene TRBJ1-6; possibly TRBD1 for D (5 bases). This CDR3 contains 15 residues. Trimming took off 2 bases at V and 9 bases at J, with 14 bases between the two ends. Germline V CDR1 and CDR2: MNHEY, SVGAGI. For the CDR3, the DNA is TGTGCCAGCAGTTACGGATGGCAGGGAGGTTCACCCCTCCACTTT. Amino acid sequence: CASSYGWQGGSPLHF.

The V and J genes are TRBV19 and TRBJ2-7; a possible D gene is TRBD2 (6 bases). The CDR3 runs to 14 residues. The germline gives CDR1 LNHDA, CDR2 SQIVND (reference sequence). V lost 5 bases and J lost 5, with 16 bases in between. This CDR3 is CASSPGLPFDEQYF. The CDR3 bases are TGTGCCAGTAGTCCGGGACTTCCTTTTGACGAGCAGTACTTC.

The V call is TRBV6-5, the J call TRBJ1-1; tentatively, D is TRBD1 (5 bases). CDR1 and CDR2 (germline): MNHEY, SVGAGI. The CDR3 is 14 residues long. The V end lost 6 bases, the J end lost 5 bases, and 16 bases lay between the germline ends. Here the CDR3 reads CASRRGVLETEAFF. CDR3 nucleotide sequence: TGTGCCAGCAGAAGAGGGGTGTTGGAGACTGAAGCTTTCTTT.

The gene calls are TRBV5-1 and TRBJ1-2, with 7 bases aligning to TRBD1. The junction had 8 bases not matched to a gene; V was cut back by 3 bases and J by 3 bases. This CDR3 is 15 amino acids long. Germline CDR1 is SGHRS and CDR2 is YFSETQ. The CDR3, as DNA: TGCGCCAGCAGCTCCCGACAGGGTTTGGACTATGGCTACACCTTC. This translates into CASSSRQGLDYGYTF.

This clone was detected once. The V call is TRBV2, the J call TRBJ2-3, with 8 bases fitting TRBD2. Trimming cost V 9 bases and J 1 base; bases outside gene matches: 6. CDR3 length equals 14 residues. Germline V lookup: CDR1 SNHLY, CDR2 FYNNEI. Written as DNA, the CDR3 is TGTGCCAGGAGCCTAGCGGGTGGCACAGATACGCAGTATTTT. This encodes CARSLAGGTDTQYF.

The chain uses TRBV19 and TRBJ2-7; D perhaps matches TRBD1 (5 bases). V lost 3 bases and J 6 bases, leaving 15 bases between the germline ends. Germline CDR1 and CDR2: LNHDA and SQIVND (reference sequence). The CDR3 is made up of 14 amino acids. CDR3 DNA sequence: TGTGCCAGTAGTATCCAGGGTTCACCTCTCGAGCAGTACTTC. Its protein product is CASSIQGSPLEQYF.

The CDR3, as DNA: TGTGCCAGCAGTTACAGGAATCTCAATGAGCAGTTCTTC. Its translation is CASSYRNLNEQFF. This sequence joins TRBV7-6 and TRBJ2-1; D perhaps matches TRBD1 (5 bases). The CDR3 runs to 13 residues. CDR1 SGHVS and CDR2 FNYEAQ come from the germline V gene. V gave up 6 bases and J gave up 6 bases, with 12 bases separating them.